Below, 7 T cell receptor beta chains from the same sample are listed, as sequenced in a study of cytomegalovirus exposure and HLA in healthy donors. The data were produced by immunoSEQ multiplex PCR, yet TCRdb's version contains in-frame clones alone and is incomplete. Of about 260,000 clones listed, about 90% are singletons. Sequencing used PBMCs. These receptors all stem from a woman in her 30s in good health and CMV-seronegative.

The J gene is TRBJ2-7, the V gene TRBV29-1, with D maybe TRBD2 (6 bases). The CDR3 totals 11 residues. Germline CDR1 SQVTM, CDR2 ANQGSEA. Trimming took off 4 bases at V and 6 bases at J, with 10 bases between the two ends. The CDR3 nucleotides are TGCAGCGTTGGGGGGGACGGCGAGCAGTACTTC. Translating it yields CSVGGDGEQYF.

V gene TRBV27 combines with J gene TRBJ2-5, with unresolved D. V was shortened by 4 bases and J by 5 bases, with 17 bases between the two germline ends. Germline V gene sequence: CDR1 MNHEY, CDR2 SMNVEV (reference sequence). The CDR3 consists of 15 residues. The CDR3 protein is CASSSYPLFGETQYF. The CDR3 DNA follows: TGTGCCAGCAGTTCATATCCCCTTTTCGGGGAGACCCAGTACTTC.

The V call is TRBV9, the J call TRBJ2-2; the D gene is possibly TRBD2 (6 bases). The germline V and J ends were trimmed by 3 bases and 4 bases, with 13 bases remaining between them. The CDR3 has 15 amino acids. CDR1 is SGDLS and CDR2 is YYNGEE in the germline V gene. The CDR3 sequence: CASSADYPLTGELFF. The CDR3 nucleotides are TGTGCCAGCAGCGCGGACTACCCCCTCACCGGGGAGCTGTTTTTT.

The chain employs TRBV6-5 and TRBJ2-1; unclear D gene. V lost 6 bases, J lost 8 bases, and 11 bases lay in between. Germline CDR1 and CDR2: MNHEY and SVGAGI. The CDR3 is 12 amino acids. The CDR3 DNA sequence: TGTGCCAGCAGCCAAGCCGAAGATGAGCAGTTCTTC. Protein product: CASSQAEDEQFF.

The chain has TRBV2 and TRBJ2-5, with D possibly being TRBD2 (6 bases). V was cut by 6 bases and J by 5 bases, with 16 bases left in between. CDR1 is SNHLY, CDR2 FYNNEI, per germline. CDR3 length: 14 residues. The CDR3 reads CASRDPSVGETQYF. CDR3 nucleotide sequence: TGTGCCAGCAGGGATCCTAGCGTAGGGGAGACCCAGTACTTC.

The genes are TRBV7-6 and TRBJ1-1; D ambiguous. The germline V gene encodes CDR1 SGHVS and CDR2 FNYEAQ. Trimming removed 1 base from V and 0 bases from J, with 9 bases in between. This CDR3 region has 15 residues. CDR3 DNA sequence: TGTGCCAGCAGCTTAGGTGGAGTCCTGAACACTGAAGCTTTCTTT. This encodes CASSLGGVLNTEAFF.

The chain has TRBV6-8 and TRBJ2-5; no definite D call. The germline gives CDR1 MNHGY, CDR2 SAAAGT. V dropped 2 bases and J dropped 1 base, with 17 bases sitting between them. The CDR3 length is 17 residues. CDR3 region: CASSYPGLRGSQETQYF. CDR3 sequence (DNA): TGTGCCAGCAGTTACCCTGGGTTGCGTGGAAGCCAAGAGACCCAGTACTTC.